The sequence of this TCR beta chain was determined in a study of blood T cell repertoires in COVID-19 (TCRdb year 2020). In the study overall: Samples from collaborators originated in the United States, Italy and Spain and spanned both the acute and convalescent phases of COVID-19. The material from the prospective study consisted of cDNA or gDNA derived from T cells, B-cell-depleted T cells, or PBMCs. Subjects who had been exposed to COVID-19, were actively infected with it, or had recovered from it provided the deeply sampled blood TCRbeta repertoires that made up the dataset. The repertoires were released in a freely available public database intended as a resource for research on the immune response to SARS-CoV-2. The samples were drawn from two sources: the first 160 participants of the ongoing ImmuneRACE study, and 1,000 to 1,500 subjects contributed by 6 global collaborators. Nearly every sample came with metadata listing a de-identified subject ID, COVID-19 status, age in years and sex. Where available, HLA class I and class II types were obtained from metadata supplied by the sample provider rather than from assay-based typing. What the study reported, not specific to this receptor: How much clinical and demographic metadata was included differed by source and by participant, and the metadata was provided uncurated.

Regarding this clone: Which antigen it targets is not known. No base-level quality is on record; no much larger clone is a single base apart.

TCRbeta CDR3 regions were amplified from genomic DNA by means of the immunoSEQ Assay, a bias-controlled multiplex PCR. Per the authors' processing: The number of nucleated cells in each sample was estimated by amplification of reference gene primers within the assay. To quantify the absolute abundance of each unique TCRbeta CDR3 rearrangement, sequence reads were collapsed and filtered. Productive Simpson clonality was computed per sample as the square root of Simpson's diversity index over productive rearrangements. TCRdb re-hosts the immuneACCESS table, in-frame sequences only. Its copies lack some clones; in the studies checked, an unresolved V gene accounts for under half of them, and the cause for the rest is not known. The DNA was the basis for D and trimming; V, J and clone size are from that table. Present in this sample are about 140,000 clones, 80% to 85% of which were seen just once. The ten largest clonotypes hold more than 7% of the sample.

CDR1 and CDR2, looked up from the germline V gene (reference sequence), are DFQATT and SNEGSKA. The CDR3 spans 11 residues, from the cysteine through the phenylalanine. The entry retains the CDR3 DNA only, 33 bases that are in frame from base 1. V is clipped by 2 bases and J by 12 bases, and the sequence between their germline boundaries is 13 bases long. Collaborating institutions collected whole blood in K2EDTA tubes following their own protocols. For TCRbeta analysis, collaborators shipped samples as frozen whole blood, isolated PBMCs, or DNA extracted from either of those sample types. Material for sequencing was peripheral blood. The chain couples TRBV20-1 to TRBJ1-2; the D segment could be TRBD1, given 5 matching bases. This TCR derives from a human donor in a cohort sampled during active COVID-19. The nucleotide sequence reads TGCAGTGCTAGAAGGCAGGGTGGAAACACCTTC. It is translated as CSARRQGGNTF.